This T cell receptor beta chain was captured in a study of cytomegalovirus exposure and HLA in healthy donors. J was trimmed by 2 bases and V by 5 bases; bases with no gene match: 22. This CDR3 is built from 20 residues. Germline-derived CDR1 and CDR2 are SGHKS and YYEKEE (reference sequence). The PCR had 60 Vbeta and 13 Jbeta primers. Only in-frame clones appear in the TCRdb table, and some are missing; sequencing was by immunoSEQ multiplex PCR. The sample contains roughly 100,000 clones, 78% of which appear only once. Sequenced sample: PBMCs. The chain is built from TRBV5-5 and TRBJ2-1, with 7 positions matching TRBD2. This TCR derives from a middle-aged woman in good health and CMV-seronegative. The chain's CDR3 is CASRPRPLAATILTYNEQFF. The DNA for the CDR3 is TGTGCCAGCAGACCGCGCCCTCTAGCGGCAACAATTCTTACCTACAATGAGCAGTTCTTC. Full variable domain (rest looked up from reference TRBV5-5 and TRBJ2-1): DAGVTQSPTHLIKTRGQQVTLRCSPISGHKSVSWYQQVLGQGPQFIFQYYEKEERGRGNFPDRFSARQFPNYSSELNVNALLLGDSALYLCASRPRPLAATILTYNEQFFGPGTRLTVL.